The clone carrying this T cell receptor beta chain came up many times. Trimming took off 5 bases at V and 5 bases at J, with 12 bases between the two ends. The germline V gene encodes CDR1 SGHAT and CDR2 FQNNGV. There are 13 residues in the CDR3. Using unique molecular identifiers, the investigators prepared the TCRbeta library. TCRdb processed the PCR reads anew with MiXCR; each CDR3 protein has one entry. The sample has some 72,000 distinct CDR3 sequences, 5.5% to 7.5% seen once; the top ten hold 2.5%. This record comes from a study of T-cell reconstitution after alpha-beta-depleted transplantation in children.

The TCR comes from a human donor who donated a stem cell graft to a child with acute lymphoblastic leukemia. J is TRBJ1-1 and V is TRBV11-2; D possibly corresponds to TRBD1 (6 bases). This specimen was PBMCs from the stem cell graft donor, taken from the stem cell graft. This CDR3 is CASSQGWGTEAFF. The CDR3, as DNA: TGTGCCAGCAGCCAGGGGTGGGGGACTGAAGCTTTCTTT. Based on the CDR3 plus reference TRBV11-2 and TRBJ1-1, the full variable domain is EAGVAQSPRYKIIEKRQSVAFWCNPISGHATLYWYQQILGQGPKLLIQFQNNGVVDDSQLPKDRFSAERLKGVDSTLKIQPAKLEDSAVYLCASSQGWGTEAFFGQGTRLTVV.